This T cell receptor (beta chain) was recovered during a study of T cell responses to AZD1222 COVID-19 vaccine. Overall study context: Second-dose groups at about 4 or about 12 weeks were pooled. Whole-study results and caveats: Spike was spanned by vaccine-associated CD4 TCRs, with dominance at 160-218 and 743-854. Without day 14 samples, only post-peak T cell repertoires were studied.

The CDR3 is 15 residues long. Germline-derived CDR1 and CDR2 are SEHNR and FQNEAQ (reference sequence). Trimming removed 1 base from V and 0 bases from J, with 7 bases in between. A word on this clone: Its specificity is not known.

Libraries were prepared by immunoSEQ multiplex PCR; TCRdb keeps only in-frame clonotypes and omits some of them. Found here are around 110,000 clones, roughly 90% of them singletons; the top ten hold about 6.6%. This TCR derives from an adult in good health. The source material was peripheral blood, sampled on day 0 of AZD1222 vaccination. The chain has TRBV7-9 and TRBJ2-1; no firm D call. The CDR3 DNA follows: TGTGCCAGCAGCTTAGGGGAAAGCTCCTACAATGAGCAGTTCTTC. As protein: CASSLGESSYNEQFF.